The sample holds a few counts of the clone carrying this T cell receptor beta chain. Its antigen is not known. This sample was included in a study of blood T cells in healthy people across ages. Points from the study as a whole: Older age coincided with a roughly linear decline in TCR beta diversity per million T cells.

The CDR3 is made up of 17 amino acids. V trimming: 3 bases; J trimming: 1 base; junction bases outside the gene matches: 11. A second PCR of 7 to 11 cycles used a sample-barcoded 5' primer and a J-beta primer mix. TCRdb independently ran MiXCR on the 5' RACE reads; one entry per CDR3 protein. The table includes more than 700,000 distinct CDR3 sequences, about 47% detected once. This receptor was identified in a man older than 75 in good health. The sequencing sample was made of blood. The V gene is TRBV12-3 or TRBV12-4, the J gene TRBJ2-5, with 7 bases fitting TRBD1. CDR3 nucleotide sequence: TGTGCCAGCAGTTTCTACGGGACAGCGAGCACCCAAGAGACCCAGTACTTC. Its protein product is CASSFYGTASTQETQYF.